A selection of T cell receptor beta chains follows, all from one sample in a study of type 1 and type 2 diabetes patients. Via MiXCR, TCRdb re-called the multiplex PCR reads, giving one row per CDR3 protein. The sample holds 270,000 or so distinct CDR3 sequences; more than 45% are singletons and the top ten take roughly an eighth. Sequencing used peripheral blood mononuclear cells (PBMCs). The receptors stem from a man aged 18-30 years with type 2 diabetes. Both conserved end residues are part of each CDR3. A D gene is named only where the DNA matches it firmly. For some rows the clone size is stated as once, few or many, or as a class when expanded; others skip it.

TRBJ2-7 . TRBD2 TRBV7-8 TGTGCCAGCAGCTCCGGACTAGCTGCCGGCGAGCAGTACTTC CASSSGLAAGEQYF
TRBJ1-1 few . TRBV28 TGTGCCAGCAGTTTTAGGGTTTTGGCTTTCTTT CASSFRVLAFF
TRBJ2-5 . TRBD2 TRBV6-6 TGTGCCAGCAGCTACCTAGCGGGAGACTTGAAGGGGACCCAGTACTTC CASSYLAGDLKGTQYF
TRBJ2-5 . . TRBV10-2 TGCGCCAGCAGTGGGCGCTTCCGGGACCGGGGAGACAATGAGCAGGTCTTC CASSGRFRDRGDNEQVF
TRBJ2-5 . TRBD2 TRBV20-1 TGCAGTGCTCCGCCCCGGGAGGGAGAGACCCAGTACTTC CSAPPREGETQYF
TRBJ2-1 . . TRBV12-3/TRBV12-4 TGTGCCAGCGGACAACTTCCCTACGATTACAATGAGCAGTTCTTC CASGQLPYDYNEQFF
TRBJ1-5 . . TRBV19 TGTGCCAGTAGTATGACGACTTCCAGTAATCAGCCCCAGCATTTT CASSMTTSSNQPQHF
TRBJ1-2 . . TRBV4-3 TGCGCCAGCAGCCAAGATGTGGCAGGGTCATGGTGGGGCTACACCTTC CASSQDVAGSWWGYTF
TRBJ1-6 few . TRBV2 TGTGCCAGCAGTGCGGACAGAATTAATTCACCCCTCCACTTT CASSADRINSPLHF
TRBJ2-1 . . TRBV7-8 TGTGCCAGCAGCTTACCCATGGGGGAGAGGGTGAACGCCAATGAGCAGTTCTTC CASSLPMGERVNANEQFF
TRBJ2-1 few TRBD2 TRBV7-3 TGTGCCAGCAGCGGGTCGGGCAGCGGGAGGGTTAGTGAGCAGTTCTTC CASSGSGSGRVSEQFF